These T cell receptor beta chains were read from a single sample in a study of blood T cell repertoires in COVID-19. Produced via immunoSEQ multiplex PCR; TCRdb's table is partial and in-frame only. Of some 400,000 clones listed, 80% to 90% are singletons. The sequencing input was PBMCs or T cells enriched from blood (not recorded which). Every receptor here comes from a man under 40 who had recovered from COVID-19. Each CDR3 is given with its conserved first and last residue. D genes are given only for firm matches. Some rows have no size entry. The others give once, few or many, or a class for an expanded clone.

J: TRBJ2-7
length: 15
V: TRBV5-4
size: many
D: TRBD2
DNA: TGTGCCAGCAGCTTGGGCCCCCTAGCGGGAGGCGAGCAGTACTTC
CDR3: CASSLGPLAGGEQYF

J: TRBJ1-3
length: 16
V: TRBV28
size: -
D: -
DNA: TGTGCCAGCAGTTTCCATCAGGTCGACTCTGGAAACACCATATATTTT
CDR3: CASSFHQVDSGNTIYF

J: TRBJ2-5
length: 14
V: TRBV18
size: few
D: -
DNA: TGTGCCAGCTCCCCTAACGGGATTCAAGAGACCCAGTACTTC
CDR3: CASSPNGIQETQYF

J: TRBJ1-3
length: 17
V: TRBV28
size: -
D: -
DNA: TGTGCCAGCAGTTTATACGGACAGACTACCTCTGGAAACACCATATATTTT
CDR3: CASSLYGQTTSGNTIYF

J: TRBJ1-1
length: 13
V: TRBV12-3/TRBV12-4
size: -
D: -
DNA: TGTGCCAGCAGTTTCAAGGGGCGAACTGAAGCTTTCTTT
CDR3: CASSFKGRTEAFF

J: TRBJ1-1
length: 15
V: TRBV5-1
size: -
D: -
DNA: TGCGCCAGCAGCTTGGGGCAGGGAAAAAACACTGAAGCTTTCTTT
CDR3: CASSLGQGKNTEAFF

J: TRBJ1-1
length: 14
V: TRBV30
size: -
D: -
DNA: TGTGCCTGGAAAGTCAGTCCGGCGGACACTGAAGCTTTCTTT
CDR3: CAWKVSPADTEAFF

J: TRBJ1-5
length: 16
V: TRBV12-5
size: -
D: TRBD1
DNA: TGTGCTAGTGGTTTGGGACAGGGGAGTTTCAATCAGCCCCAGCATTTT
CDR3: CASGLGQGSFNQPQHF

J: TRBJ2-3
length: 13
V: TRBV19
size: -
D: TRBD1
DNA: TGTGCCAGTAGTAGAGACAGGGCAGATACGCAGTATTTT
CDR3: CASSRDRADTQYF

J: TRBJ2-5
length: 12
V: TRBV2
size: -
D: -
DNA: TGTGCCAGCGTGGGCGGGATGGAGACCCAGTACTTC
CDR3: CASVGGMETQYF

J: TRBJ1-1
length: 13
V: TRBV7-9
size: -
D: -
DNA: TGTGCCAGCAGAAAGGGGGGGATCACTGAAGCTTTCTTT
CDR3: CASRKGGITEAFF

J: TRBJ2-7
length: 15
V: TRBV7-8
size: once
D: TRBD1
DNA: TGTGCCAGCAGCTCGGTCCGGGACAGGGCCTACGAGCAGTACTTC
CDR3: CASSSVRDRAYEQYF

J: TRBJ2-5
length: 16
V: TRBV5-1
size: -
D: -
DNA: TGCGCCAGCAGCAGATCAACAGGGACTACCCAAGAGACCCAGTACTTC
CDR3: CASSRSTGTTQETQYF

J: TRBJ2-3
length: 16
V: TRBV19
size: -
D: TRBD2
DNA: TGTGCCAGTAGTACTCTTAGCGGGAGTAGCACAGATACGCAGTATTTT
CDR3: CASSTLSGSSTDTQYF

J: TRBJ2-3
length: 13
V: TRBV28
size: once
D: -
DNA: TGTGCCAGCGGTCCTAGCGCGACAGATACGCAGTATTTT
CDR3: CASGPSATDTQYF

J: TRBJ2-3
length: 16
V: TRBV27
size: -
D: -
DNA: TGTGCCAGCAGTTCCTACCTGGACTCGTACACAGATACGCAGTATTTT
CDR3: CASSSYLDSYTDTQYF

J: TRBJ1-1
length: 16
V: TRBV19
size: -
D: -
DNA: TGTGCCAGTAGTCTCAGGACGGGGGGTCGACGGACTGAAGCTTTCTTT
CDR3: CASSLRTGGRRTEAFF

J: TRBJ1-4
length: 16
V: TRBV19
size: once
D: TRBD1
DNA: TGTGCCAGTAGCATCAGACAGGGGGCCTTCAATGAAAAACTGTTTTTT
CDR3: CASSIRQGAFNEKLFF

J: TRBJ2-1
length: 12
V: TRBV28
size: -
D: -
DNA: TGTGCCAGCAGTTTACCGGGTTATGAGCAGTTCTTC
CDR3: CASSLPGYEQFF

J: TRBJ1-2
length: 14
V: TRBV14
size: once
D: -
DNA: TGTGCCAGCAGCCAAGGCTGGAGGGGATATGGCTACACCTTC
CDR3: CASSQGWRGYGYTF

J: TRBJ2-1
length: 15
V: TRBV5-1
size: -
D: TRBD2
DNA: TGCGCCAGCAGCTTGTTAGCGGGAGCCCGGAATGAGCAGTTCTTC
CDR3: CASSLLAGARNEQFF

J: TRBJ2-5
length: 15
V: TRBV7-9
size: -
D: TRBD1
DNA: TGTGCCAGCAGCCAGCCCCCAGGGGGTAAAGAGACCCAGTACTTC
CDR3: CASSQPPGGKETQYF

J: TRBJ2-7
length: 14
V: TRBV6-1
size: -
D: TRBD1
DNA: TGTGCCAGCAGTGAACCGGGACAGGGGGGCGAGCAGTACTTC
CDR3: CASSEPGQGGEQYF

J: TRBJ1-5
length: 19
V: TRBV19
size: -
D: TRBD1
DNA: TGTGCCAGTAGTATAGAGGCCACAGGGGCAAACAGGGTTAATCAGCCCCAGCATTTT
CDR3: CASSIEATGANRVNQPQHF

J: TRBJ2-7
length: 15
V: TRBV5-5
size: -
D: TRBD1
DNA: TGTGCCAGCAGCTTGGAGGGCAGGGGGATCTACGAGCAGTACTTC
CDR3: CASSLEGRGIYEQYF

J: TRBJ2-2
length: 15
V: TRBV9
size: -
D: TRBD2
DNA: TGTGCCAGCAGCATAGGGACTAGCCATGCCGGGGAGCTGTTTTTT
CDR3: CASSIGTSHAGELFF

J: TRBJ2-1
length: 16
V: TRBV6-5
size: -
D: TRBD2
DNA: TGTGCCAGCAGTTACTCCAGCCTAGCGGGCTACAATGAGCAGTTCTTC
CDR3: CASSYSSLAGYNEQFF

J: TRBJ2-5
length: 14
V: TRBV3-1/TRBV3-2
size: -
D: -
DNA: TGTGCCAGCAGTCAGACAGGACTCAGAGAGACCCAGTACTTC
CDR3: CASSQTGLRETQYF

J: TRBJ1-6
length: 13
V: TRBV11-1
size: -
D: -
DNA: TGTGCCAGCAGCTTAACAGGGATCTCACCCCTCCACTTT
CDR3: CASSLTGISPLHF

J: TRBJ2-1
length: 14
V: TRBV6-5
size: -
D: -
DNA: TGTGCCAGCAGTTACTCGGACTGGGACAATGAGCAGTTCTTC
CDR3: CASSYSDWDNEQFF

J: TRBJ1-2
length: 14
V: TRBV19
size: once
D: -
DNA: TGTGCCAGTAGTATTGACCAGGATAACTATGGCTACACCTTC
CDR3: CASSIDQDNYGYTF

J: TRBJ1-4
length: 14
V: TRBV7-8
size: once
D: -
DNA: TGTGCCAGCAGCCTGACAGTACATAATGAAAAACTGTTTTTT
CDR3: CASSLTVHNEKLFF

J: TRBJ2-5
length: 13
V: TRBV29-1
size: -
D: -
DNA: TGCAGCGCACCTACAGGTAGCCAAGAGACCCAGTACTTC
CDR3: CSAPTGSQETQYF

J: TRBJ1-3
length: 16
V: TRBV19
size: -
D: TRBD1
DNA: TGTGCCAGTACGTACAGGGGGGGATTATCTGGAAACACCATATATTTT
CDR3: CASTYRGGLSGNTIYF

J: TRBJ2-1
length: 14
V: TRBV19
size: once
D: TRBD2
DNA: TGTGCCACTAGGACTAGCGGGATCTACAATGAGCAGTTCTTC
CDR3: CATRTSGIYNEQFF

J: TRBJ1-1
length: 13
V: TRBV7-2
size: -
D: -
DNA: TGTGCCAGCAGCGCCCGGGACTACACTGAAGCTTTCTTT
CDR3: CASSARDYTEAFF

J: TRBJ1-6
length: 13
V: TRBV30
size: -
D: -
DNA: TGTGCCTCGGCCCCGGGATCTAATTCACCCCTCCACTTT
CDR3: CASAPGSNSPLHF

J: TRBJ2-7
length: 14
V: TRBV5-4
size: -
D: TRBD2
DNA: TGTGCCAGCAGCCCGGGGGGAGGGGTTTACGAGCAGTACTTC
CDR3: CASSPGGGVYEQYF

J: TRBJ2-1
length: 15
V: TRBV4-1
size: -
D: -
DNA: TGCGCCAGCAGCCAAGAAGCGGACTCCTACAATGAGCAGTTCTTC
CDR3: CASSQEADSYNEQFF

J: TRBJ1-6
length: 15
V: TRBV2
size: -
D: -
DNA: TGTGCCAGCAGTGCCGCGGGGGGCAGAGTTTCACCCCTCCACTTT
CDR3: CASSAAGGRVSPLHF

J: TRBJ2-1
length: 15
V: TRBV27
size: -
D: TRBD2
DNA: TGTGCCAGCAGTTTACGACTAGCGCCCTACAATGAGCAGTTCTTC
CDR3: CASSLRLAPYNEQFF

J: TRBJ1-6
length: 14
V: TRBV30
size: -
D: -
DNA: TGTGCCTGGAGTCCCAATCTCTATCAAACTCCCCTCCACTTT
CDR3: CAWSPNLYQTPLHF

J: TRBJ1-1
length: 15
V: TRBV3-1/TRBV3-2
size: -
D: -
DNA: TGTGCCAGCAGCCATTCCATGACAGCGAACACTGAAGCTTTCTTT
CDR3: CASSHSMTANTEAFF

J: TRBJ2-7
length: 15
V: TRBV6-5
size: -
D: TRBD2
DNA: TGTGCCAGCAGTCGCGCCCTAGCGGGAGGTCTCGAGCAGTACTTC
CDR3: CASSRALAGGLEQYF

J: TRBJ1-4
length: 15
V: TRBV28
size: -
D: -
DNA: TGTGCCAGCAGTTTAACTTCACGGGTTGGTGAAAAACTGTTTTTT
CDR3: CASSLTSRVGEKLFF

J: TRBJ1-4
length: 14
V: TRBV29-1
size: -
D: TRBD1
DNA: TGCAGCGTTGAAACCGGGACAGGGCTTGAAAAACTGTTTTTT
CDR3: CSVETGTGLEKLFF

J: TRBJ1-2
length: 16
V: TRBV18
size: -
D: TRBD1
DNA: TGTGCCAGCTCACCGGGACAGAGATTGACTAACTATGGCTACACCTTC
CDR3: CASSPGQRLTNYGYTF

J: TRBJ2-7
length: 17
V: TRBV5-1
size: -
D: TRBD2
DNA: TGCGCCAGCAGCTTGGCCAAGAGCGGGAGGCCCGTCGACGAGCAGTACTTC
CDR3: CASSLAKSGRPVDEQYF

J: TRBJ1-1
length: 14
V: TRBV5-1
size: -
D: TRBD1
DNA: TGCGCCAGCAGCTCAGGGGGCGCAGGAACTGAAGCTTTCTTT
CDR3: CASSSGGAGTEAFF